One and the same sample provided the 12 T cell receptor beta chains below, sequenced in a study of CD8+ T cells in alopecia areata. cDNA serving as the sequencing template came from extracted, reverse transcribed RNA. This table comes from immunoSEQ multiplex PCR, and its TCRdb copy is limited to in-frame clones, with some not included. The sample records approximately 100,000 clones, around 50% being singletons. Material: CD4+ T cells sorted from blood. The receptors shown here come from a human donor in good health.

This clone was detected only a few times. The V and J genes are TRBV18 and TRBJ2-5, with D possibly being TRBD1 (5 bases). The CDR3 has 16 residues. Germline-derived CDR1 and CDR2 are KGHSH and LQKENI. Trimming cost V 0 bases and J 2 bases, with 13 bases left between them. The CDR3 loop reads CASSPPGLRLQETQYF. DNA of the CDR3: TGTGCCAGCTCACCACCGGGGCTACGCCTACAAGAGACCCAGTACTTC.

This chain connects TRBV28 to TRBJ1-6; 8 bases map to TRBD1. Germline V gene lookup returns CDR1 MDHEN and CDR2 SYDVKM. This CDR3 contains 13 residues. Trimming took 6 bases from V and 14 from J; bases not matched to a gene: 9. This CDR3 reads CASSPPRGLTLHF. The CDR3, as DNA: TGTGCCAGCAGCCCCCCCAGGGGGCTAACCCTCCACTTT.

This clone has just a few counts. The chain combines TRBV28 with TRBJ2-3; TRBD2 matches 14 bases. Losses at the gene ends were 11 bases for V and 9 bases for J; bases not matched to a gene: 10. The germline V gene encodes CDR1 MDHEN and CDR2 SYDVKM. The length of the CDR3 is 14 residues. In nucleotides, the CDR3 is TGTGCCGCCGGAGGGACTAGCGGGGGTCAAACGCAGTATTTT. It specifies CAAGGTSGGQTQYF.

There are a few counts of this clone. The sample carries other DNA sequences with the same CDR3. The chain has TRBV2 and TRBJ2-7; perhaps TRBD1 as D (5 bases). The CDR3 runs to 14 residues. Germline CDR1 reads SNHLY; CDR2 reads FYNNEI. V was shortened by 2 bases and J by 2 bases, with 10 bases between the two germline ends. In nucleotides, the CDR3 is TGTGCCAGCAGTGAACAGGGTGAAACCTACGAGCAGTACTTC. As protein: CASSEQGETYEQYF.

The chain couples TRBV6-6 to TRBJ1-2, with 9 bases identical to TRBD1. The CDR3 is made up of 15 amino acids. Germline V gene data show CDR1 as MNHNY and CDR2 as SVGAGI (reference sequence). The V and J ends lost 6 bases and 8 bases, in that order; junction bases with no gene match: 13. The CDR3 reads CASRVPGQGFMGYTF. The CDR3 coding sequence is TGTGCCAGCAGGGTTCCGGGACAGGGATTTATGGGCTACACCTTC.

The genes are TRBV4-1 and TRBJ2-2, with D unclear. This CDR3 has 16 amino acids. Deletions cut 5 bases from V and 0 bases from J, with 13 bases between. From germline, CDR1 is MGHRA and CDR2 YSYEKL. The CDR3 sequence: CASSYRLSANTGELFF. The CDR3 region has the DNA TGCGCCAGCAGCTATAGACTGAGCGCGAACACCGGGGAGCTGTTTTTT.

This clone has a handful of counts. V is TRBV20-1 and J is TRBJ1-2; D is unclear. The CDR3 totals 11 residues. Germline values: CDR1 DFQATT, CDR2 SNEGSKA (reference sequence). The V gene lost 0 bases and the J gene lost 1 base, with 0 bases spanning the gap. CDR3 coding DNA: TGCAGTGCTAGAGATAACTATGGCTACACCTTC. Translation: CSARDNYGYTF.

The chain has TRBV29-1 and TRBJ1-1; D unresolved. Germline assignment: CDR1 SQVTM and CDR2 ANQGSEA. The length of the CDR3 is 13 residues. The V end lost 3 bases, the J end lost 0 bases, and 8 bases lay between the germline ends. The CDR3 region is CSVDLAMNTEAFF. CDR3 sequence (DNA): TGCAGCGTTGATCTGGCCATGAACACTGAAGCTTTCTTT.

The table lists this clone with a count of one. The chain has TRBV25-1 and TRBJ2-1, with 12 bases aligning to TRBD2. Germline V gives CDR1 MGHDK, CDR2 SYGVNS. V shed 6 bases and J 5 bases; nucleotides not matched to a gene: 5. The CDR3 totals 15 residues. CDR3 nucleotides: TGTGCCAGCAGGACTAGCGGGGGACCTAACAATGAGCAGTTCTTC. Translation gives CASRTSGGPNNEQFF.

The chain combines TRBV27 with TRBJ1-5; D unclear. V lost 3 bases to trimming and J lost 0 bases, with 9 bases between them. Germline CDR1 and CDR2: MNHEY and SMNVEV (reference sequence). The CDR3 has 15 residues. The CDR3: CASSFSPYSNQPQHF. DNA of the CDR3: TGTGCCAGCAGTTTTAGCCCTTATAGCAATCAGCCCCAGCATTTT.

This clone was seen only a few times. The chain uses TRBV28 and TRBJ2-4; TRBD2 is a possible D gene (6 bases). CDR3 length: 15 residues. The V end lost 5 bases, the J end lost 5 bases, and 16 bases lay between the germline ends. Per the germline V gene, CDR1 is MDHEN and CDR2 is SYDVKM. CDR3 sequence: CASSEGTAWENIQYF. CDR3 in DNA: TGTGCCAGCAGTGAAGGGACTGCCTGGGAAAACATTCAGTACTTC. Looking up the rest from reference TRBV28 and TRBJ2-4 gives the full variable domain: DVKVTQSSRYLVKRTGEKVFLECVQDMDHENMFWYRQDPGLGLRLIYFSYDVKMKEKGDIPEGYSVSREKKERFSLILESASTNQTSMYLCASSEGTAWENIQYFGAGTRLSVL.

CDR3 loop: CASSTGQRGRNEQYF. The CDR3 DNA reads TGCGCCAGCAGCACCGGGCAGCGGGGGCGAAACGAGCAGTACTTC. This chain links TRBV5-1 with TRBJ2-7, with 8 bases identical to TRBD2. The germline gives CDR1 SGHRS, CDR2 YFSETQ. The CDR3 has 15 amino acids. Trimming cost V 4 bases and J 5 bases; bases outside gene matches: 11.